This is a list of T cell receptor beta chains from one sample in a study of technical replicates of blood from a few donors. The repertoire was sequenced with immunoSEQ multiplex PCR; TCRdb's copy has only in-frame clones and lacks some. This table holds 55,000 to 65,000 clones, roughly 90% found once. Material for sequencing was PBMCs. Every receptor here comes from a human donor in good health. Some clones in this sample may be carry-over from other donors' samples. Both conserved end residues are part of each CDR3. A D gene is named only where the DNA matches it firmly. Size is omitted from some rows. Given values are once, few, many or a class for expanded clones.

j_gene: TRBJ2-7
abundance: once
v_gene: TRBV5-1
d_gene: TRBD2
CDR3nt: TGCGCCAGCAGCCGTCTAAGCGGGGGGACCTCCTACGAGCAGTACTTC
CDR3aa: CASSRLSGGTSYEQYF

j_gene: TRBJ2-7
abundance: .
v_gene: TRBV7-9
d_gene: TRBD1
CDR3nt: TGTGCCAGCAGCTTTCCCGGGACAGCTTACGAGCAGTACTTC
CDR3aa: CASSFPGTAYEQYF

j_gene: TRBJ1-2
abundance: .
v_gene: TRBV19
d_gene: .
CDR3nt: TGTGCCAGTAGATTTAGAGGAAATAACTATGGCTACACCTTC
CDR3aa: CASRFRGNNYGYTF

j_gene: TRBJ1-4
abundance: .
v_gene: TRBV27
d_gene: .
CDR3nt: TGTGCCAGCAGTTCCGAGACAGCCGAAAAACTGTTTTTT
CDR3aa: CASSSETAEKLFF

j_gene: TRBJ2-7
abundance: .
v_gene: TRBV5-5
d_gene: .
CDR3nt: TGTGCCAGCAGCTTGGTTGGGACTTCTTACGAGCAGTACTTC
CDR3aa: CASSLVGTSYEQYF

j_gene: TRBJ2-1
abundance: .
v_gene: TRBV27
d_gene: .
CDR3nt: TGTGCCAGCAGTTTAATGAGCTCCTACAATGAGCAGTTCTTC
CDR3aa: CASSLMSSYNEQFF

j_gene: TRBJ1-2
abundance: .
v_gene: TRBV7-2
d_gene: .
CDR3nt: TGTGCCAGCAGCTTAGCCAATCCCAATGGCTACACCTTC
CDR3aa: CASSLANPNGYTF

j_gene: TRBJ1-1
abundance: .
v_gene: TRBV9
d_gene: .
CDR3nt: TGTGCCAGCAGCGTAGGGGCGAACACTGAAGCTTTCTTT
CDR3aa: CASSVGANTEAFF

j_gene: TRBJ2-1
abundance: .
v_gene: TRBV7-3
d_gene: TRBD2
CDR3nt: TGTGCCAGCAGCCCCGGCGGGGGGTACTACAATGAGCAGTTCTTC
CDR3aa: CASSPGGGYYNEQFF

j_gene: TRBJ2-3
abundance: .
v_gene: TRBV9
d_gene: TRBD1
CDR3nt: TGTGCCAGCAGCGTGACGACAGGGGGCCTTTCAGATACGCAGTATTTT
CDR3aa: CASSVTTGGLSDTQYF

j_gene: TRBJ2-3
abundance: few
v_gene: TRBV4-1
d_gene: TRBD2
CDR3nt: TGCGCCAGCAGCCAAGATCCTAGCGGGGTCGGGCGGGTTACGCAGTATTTT
CDR3aa: CASSQDPSGVGRVTQYF

j_gene: TRBJ1-6
abundance: few
v_gene: TRBV9
d_gene: TRBD1
CDR3nt: TGTGCCAGCAGCGGACAGGGCGGTAATTCACCCCTCCACTTT
CDR3aa: CASSGQGGNSPLHF

j_gene: TRBJ2-3
abundance: .
v_gene: TRBV5-1
d_gene: TRBD2
CDR3nt: TGCGCCAGCAGCTTGGCGGGCAGCGGGGGAGAATATACGCAGTATTTT
CDR3aa: CASSLAGSGGEYTQYF

j_gene: TRBJ2-4
abundance: once
v_gene: TRBV6-1
d_gene: TRBD2
CDR3nt: TGTGCCAGCAGTGAGTCGGGGGGGGAAAACATTCAGTACTTC
CDR3aa: CASSESGGENIQYF

j_gene: TRBJ2-7
abundance: once
v_gene: TRBV7-9
d_gene: .
CDR3nt: TGTGCCAGCAGCTCGGGAGTTACCTACGAGCAGTACTTC
CDR3aa: CASSSGVTYEQYF

j_gene: TRBJ1-1
abundance: .
v_gene: TRBV7-2
d_gene: TRBD1
CDR3nt: TGTGCCAGCAGCTACCGACAGGGGTTCATGAACACTGAAGCTTTCTTT
CDR3aa: CASSYRQGFMNTEAFF

j_gene: TRBJ1-3
abundance: .
v_gene: TRBV11-2
d_gene: .
CDR3nt: TGTGCCAGCAGCTTCGGCAGGTTCTCTGGAAACACCATATATTTT
CDR3aa: CASSFGRFSGNTIYF

j_gene: TRBJ1-1
abundance: .
v_gene: TRBV19
d_gene: .
CDR3nt: TGTGCCAGTAGTGCACAGGAGAACACTGAAGCTTTCTTT
CDR3aa: CASSAQENTEAFF

j_gene: TRBJ1-5
abundance: .
v_gene: TRBV6-1
d_gene: TRBD1
CDR3nt: TGTGCCAGTAGAACAGGGGCTGGGTTAGAATCCCAGCATTTT
CDR3aa: CASRTGAGLESQHF

j_gene: TRBJ2-2
abundance: .
v_gene: TRBV11-2
d_gene: .
CDR3nt: TGTGCCAGCAGCTTAAATGTATTTATCGGGGAGCTGTTTTTT
CDR3aa: CASSLNVFIGELFF

j_gene: TRBJ1-5
abundance: .
v_gene: TRBV4-3
d_gene: .
CDR3nt: TGCGCCAGCAGCCAAGAGGGGCCGGGACAAAGGAATCAGCCCCAGCATTTT
CDR3aa: CASSQEGPGQRNQPQHF

j_gene: TRBJ2-7
abundance: .
v_gene: TRBV5-6
d_gene: TRBD2
CDR3nt: TGTGCCAGCAGCCTAGCGGTCTCCTACGAGCAGTACTTC
CDR3aa: CASSLAVSYEQYF

j_gene: TRBJ1-3
abundance: few
v_gene: TRBV4-3
d_gene: TRBD1
CDR3nt: TGCGCCAGCAGCCAGGAAACAGGGGTCGGAAACACCATATATTTT
CDR3aa: CASSQETGVGNTIYF

j_gene: TRBJ1-2
abundance: .
v_gene: TRBV18
d_gene: .
CDR3nt: TGTGCCAGCTCTAAGGGGCCGGGTACGACAGATGGCTACACCTTC
CDR3aa: CASSKGPGTTDGYTF

j_gene: TRBJ2-2
abundance: .
v_gene: TRBV4-3
d_gene: TRBD2
CDR3nt: TGCGCCAGCAGCCAAGGAGGAGTAGCGGGGGGCACCGGGGAGCTGTTTTTT
CDR3aa: CASSQGGVAGGTGELFF

j_gene: TRBJ2-1
abundance: .
v_gene: TRBV7-9
d_gene: .
CDR3nt: TGTGCCAGCACCGCGGTTGTAGGGGCGGAGTTCTTC
CDR3aa: CASTAVVGAEFF

j_gene: TRBJ1-6
abundance: .
v_gene: TRBV5-1
d_gene: TRBD1
CDR3nt: TGCGCCAGCAGCGCCGGGGACAGCAATTCACCCCTCCACTTT
CDR3aa: CASSAGDSNSPLHF

j_gene: TRBJ2-3
abundance: .
v_gene: TRBV9
d_gene: TRBD2
CDR3nt: TGTGCCAGCAGCGATAGCGGGACGGTAGATACGCAGTATTTT
CDR3aa: CASSDSGTVDTQYF

j_gene: TRBJ2-7
abundance: .
v_gene: TRBV12-5
d_gene: .
CDR3nt: TGTGCTAGTGGTTTCTCCCTGGGCCCCTACGAGCAGTACTTC
CDR3aa: CASGFSLGPYEQYF

j_gene: TRBJ2-3
abundance: once
v_gene: TRBV2
d_gene: TRBD2
CDR3nt: TGTGCCAGCAGTGAAGCGCTTATTTATAGCGGGAGAGAGACAGATACGCAGTATTTT
CDR3aa: CASSEALIYSGRETDTQYF

j_gene: TRBJ2-5
abundance: .
v_gene: TRBV29-1
d_gene: .
CDR3nt: TGCAGCGTCACCACGGGAGAGACCCAGTACTTC
CDR3aa: CSVTTGETQYF

j_gene: TRBJ2-1
abundance: .
v_gene: TRBV6-1
d_gene: .
CDR3nt: TGTGCCAGCAGTGATTTTGGCGGGGCTTACAATGAGCAGTTCTTC
CDR3aa: CASSDFGGAYNEQFF

j_gene: TRBJ1-2
abundance: .
v_gene: TRBV12-5
d_gene: .
CDR3nt: TGTGCTAGTGGTTCGGACTGGCCTCCTACCTTC
CDR3aa: CASGSDWPPTF

j_gene: TRBJ1-1
abundance: .
v_gene: TRBV27
d_gene: TRBD1
CDR3nt: TGTGCCAGCAAGATAAACAGGGGAAGGACTGAAGCTTTCTTT
CDR3aa: CASKINRGRTEAFF

j_gene: TRBJ1-2
abundance: .
v_gene: TRBV7-2
d_gene: .
CDR3nt: TGTGCCAGCAGCTTAGTCGGGGGGGGAGAGAGTGGCTACACCTTC
CDR3aa: CASSLVGGGESGYTF

j_gene: TRBJ1-5
abundance: .
v_gene: TRBV7-7
d_gene: .
CDR3nt: TGTGCCAGCGGTCTCCCCCGGGAGCGTAGCAATCAGCCCCAGCATTTT
CDR3aa: CASGLPRERSNQPQHF

j_gene: TRBJ2-7
abundance: .
v_gene: TRBV4-3
d_gene: TRBD1
CDR3nt: TGCGCCAGCAGCCAAGACCCCGGGACAGACTGGGAGCAGTACTTC
CDR3aa: CASSQDPGTDWEQYF

j_gene: TRBJ2-7
abundance: .
v_gene: TRBV6-4
d_gene: TRBD2
CDR3nt: TGTGCCAGCAGGAATAGCGGGTCCCCCTACGAGCAGTACTTC
CDR3aa: CASRNSGSPYEQYF

j_gene: TRBJ1-1
abundance: .
v_gene: TRBV27
d_gene: .
CDR3nt: TGTGCCAGCATCCGAAAGGCGGTAGAGAAGGGGACTGAAGCTTTCTTT
CDR3aa: CASIRKAVEKGTEAFF

j_gene: TRBJ2-3
abundance: .
v_gene: TRBV4-1
d_gene: TRBD2
CDR3nt: TGCGCCAGCAGCCAATCCGGGGCTAGCGGGGGGAGGGATACGCAGTATTTT
CDR3aa: CASSQSGASGGRDTQYF